Listed here are 23 T cell receptor beta chains from one sample, sequenced in a study of blood T cells in healthy people across ages. A second PCR, run for roughly 7 to 12 cycles, used a sample-barcoded 5' primer plus a J-beta primer mix. TCRdb re-derived calls from the 5' RACE reads in MiXCR, one entry per CDR3 protein. Of about 700,000 distinct CDR3 sequences listed, about a third are singletons. Sequenced sample: blood. Receptor source: a woman aged 80 or over in good health.

The rearrangement links TRBV20-1 to TRBJ1-5; TRBD1 might be the D (5 bases). CDR3 length: 17 amino acids. Trimming took off 4 bases at V and 2 bases at J, with 21 bases between the two ends. Germline-derived CDR1 and CDR2 are DFQATT and SNEGSKA (reference sequence). As DNA, the CDR3 is TGCAGTGCTAAAGAGAACAAAGGGACCACCGGCAATCAGCCCCAGCATTTT. Amino acids: CSAKENKGTTGNQPQHF.

At least ten counts were recorded for this clonotype. This chain uses TRBV30 with TRBJ2-3, with D possibly being TRBD2 (5 bases). V lost 1 base and J 5 bases, leaving 10 bases between the germline ends. There are 13 residues in the CDR3. The germline V gene has CDR1 GTSNPN and CDR2 SVGIG (reference sequence). In DNA, the CDR3 is TGTGCCTGGAGTGCAACCGGGGAAGATACGCAGTATTTT. The encoded protein is CAWSATGEDTQYF. Based on the CDR3 plus reference TRBV30 and TRBJ2-3, the full variable domain is SQTIHQWPATLVQPVGSPLSLECTVEGTSNPNLYWYRQAAGRGLQLLFYSVGIGQISSEVPQNLSASRPQDRQFILSSKKLLLSDSGFYLCAWSATGEDTQYFGPGTRLTVL.

This clonotype was detected once. This may be a read error: a much more frequent sequence differs by one nucleotide. J is TRBJ2-1 and V is TRBV4-3, with 7 positions matching TRBD1. Trimming at V came to 2 bases and at J to 5 bases, leaving 6 bases not matched to a gene. Germline V gives CDR1 LGHNA, CDR2 YSLEER. The CDR3 length is 15 residues. CDR3 coding DNA: TGCGCCAGCAGCCAACGACAGGGATCGGACAATGAGCAGTTCTTC. Residues: CASSQRQGSDNEQFF.

This clonotype was detected ten times or more. This chain uses TRBV2 with TRBJ2-7; D uncertain. Germline lookup yields CDR1 SNHLY and CDR2 FYNNEI. The CDR3 extends over 11 amino acids. The ends were cut back, 5 bases at V and 5 bases at J, with 7 bases in the middle. The CDR3 DNA follows: TGTGCCAGCAGTTGGACCCACGAGCAGTACTTC. Translating gives CASSWTHEQYF.

This clonotype was picked up many times. V is TRBV20-1 and J is TRBJ2-3; maybe TRBD2 (6 bases). The CDR3 is 15 residues long. Germline V gene sequence: CDR1 DFQATT, CDR2 SNEGSKA (reference sequence). The V gene lost 6 bases and the J gene lost 3 bases, with 19 bases spanning the gap. CDR3 bases: TGCAGTGCCCCCGATGGAGGGGCGAGGACAGATACGCAGTATTTT. Translation: CSAPDGGARTDTQYF.

The V call is TRBV29-1, the J call TRBJ2-1; 9 nucleotides align to TRBD2. The CDR3 is 18 residues long. Germline lookup yields CDR1 SQVTM and CDR2 ANQGSEA. Losses at the gene ends were 1 base for V and 4 bases for J; bases not matched to a gene: 14. The CDR3 is CSVEVRAGAGGRYNEQFF. DNA of the CDR3: TGCAGCGTTGAAGTGAGGGCTGGAGCGGGAGGACGGTACAATGAGCAGTTCTTC.

This sequence joins TRBV11-2 and TRBJ2-5, with 7 bases aligning to TRBD1. This CDR3 region has 14 residues. From germline, CDR1 is SGHAT and CDR2 FQNNGV. The ends lost 6 bases at V and 1 base at J; junction bases unmatched: 5. CDR3 in amino acids: CASRKWDSQETQYF. The DNA of the CDR3 is TGTGCCAGCAGAAAGTGGGACAGCCAAGAGACCCAGTACTTC.

On this clonotype: A read error is possible here, since a much larger clone lies one base away. The gene calls are TRBV5-5 and TRBJ2-3; 7 nucleotides align to TRBD1. From germline, CDR1 is SGHKS and CDR2 YYEKEE (reference sequence). The CDR3 consists of 17 residues. The CDR3 sequence is CTSSLGLVGQATDTQYF. DNA of the CDR3: TGTACCAGCAGCTTGGGCCTAGTAGGACAGGCCACAGATACGCAGTATTTT.

This clonotype was detected many times. CDR3 nucleotides: TGTGCCAGCAGGTGGACTTTGGTAACTGAAGCTTTCTTT. Amino acids: CASRWTLVTEAFF. The chain employs TRBV6-5 and TRBJ1-1; D is uncertain. The germline V gene encodes CDR1 MNHEY and CDR2 SVGAGI. Trimming removed 6 bases from V and 5 bases from J, with 13 bases in between. This CDR3 spans 13 amino acids.

The chain is built from TRBV6-1 and TRBJ2-7, with D hard to call. V lost 3 bases and J lost 0, with 6 bases in between. The CDR3 contains 13 residues. CDR1 and CDR2 (germline): MNHNS, SASEGT. The CDR3 reads CASSDNNSYEQYF. Written as DNA, the CDR3 is TGTGCCAGCAGTGATAACAACTCCTACGAGCAGTACTTC.

This clonotype is categorized as medium-sized. The chain uses TRBV5-1 and TRBJ2-3; no clear D. CDR1 is SGHRS and CDR2 is YFSETQ in the germline V gene. Trimming left V 2 bases short and J 0 bases short, with 7 bases between. This CDR3 has 14 residues. The CDR3 bases are TGCGCCAGCAGCTTAGGCATTAGCACAGATACGCAGTATTTT. Protein sequence: CASSLGISTDTQYF.

This clonotype was seen repeatedly, ten times or more. This chain links TRBV12-3 or TRBV12-4 with TRBJ1-1; possible D gene TRBD1, 6 bases. V gave up 5 bases and J gave up 4 bases, with 14 bases separating them. This CDR3 is built from 14 residues. The CDR3 spells CASSLNSGATEAFF. The CDR3 DNA follows: TGTGCCAGCAGTCTTAACTCAGGGGCCACTGAAGCTTTCTTT.

This clonotype was seen many times. The chain uses TRBV7-9 and TRBJ2-7; D possibly uses TRBD1 or TRBD2 (5 bases each). Germline lookup yields CDR1 SEHNR and CDR2 FQNEAQ (reference sequence). The V end was cut by 6 bases, the J end by 2 bases, with 11 bases between. The CDR3 runs to 13 residues. The chain's CDR3 is CASSSWGTYEQYF. The CDR3 nucleotides are TGTGCCAGCAGTTCATGGGGGACCTACGAGCAGTACTTC. The full variable domain, rest sourced from reference TRBV7-9 and TRBJ2-7, is DTGVSQNPRHKITKRGQNVTFRCDPISEHNRLYWYRQTLGQGPEFLTYFQNEAQLEKSRLLSDRFSAERPKGSFSTLEIQRTEQGDSAMYLCASSSWGTYEQYFGPGTRLTVT.

Turning to this clonotype: Being one base from a much bigger clone, this may be a read error. J is TRBJ2-7 and V is TRBV27, with 9 positions matching TRBD2. V shed 1 base, J shed 7 bases, and the junction held 11 bases outside the gene matches. Germline V gives CDR1 MNHEY, CDR2 SMNVEV (reference sequence). This CDR3 is built from 16 residues. DNA for the CDR3: TGTGCCAGCAGTTTATTAGGCGGGGGGGCCATAGATGAGCAGTACTTC. The encoded protein is CASSLLGGGAIDEQYF.

This clonotype has at least ten counts. This chain joins TRBV27 and TRBJ1-4; tentative D call: TRBD1 (6 bases). This CDR3 contains 14 residues. CDR1 MNHEY and CDR2 SMNVEV come from the germline V gene (reference sequence). V was trimmed by 8 bases and J by 8 bases, leaving 18 bases between them. The CDR3, as DNA: TGTGCCAGCGGCCGACAGGACCGTAGCGAAAAACTGTTTTTT. Translation gives CASGRQDRSEKLFF.

V gene TRBV10-3 combines with J gene TRBJ2-7; D not certain. The CDR3 covers 11 residues. V lost 5 bases and J 4 bases, leaving 6 bases between the germline ends. Germline V gene data show CDR1 as ENHRY and CDR2 as SYGVKD. The CDR3 sequence: CAISRAYEQYF. The CDR3 coding sequence is TGTGCCATCAGTAGGGCATACGAGCAGTACTTC.

This clonotype was observed many times. This could be a read error, since a much larger clone is one nucleotide away. The chain combines TRBV9 with TRBJ2-7; a weak D match, TRBD2 (6 bases). The CDR3 is 14 amino acids. Trimming pared 0 bases from V and 6 bases from J, leaving 13 bases between. Germline CDR1 and CDR2: SGDLS and YYNGEE. The CDR3 nucleotides are TGTGCCAGCAGCGTAGTTGGGGACTGTAGCGAGCAGTACTTC. It specifies CASSVVGDCSEQYF. Combining the CDR3 with reference TRBV9 and TRBJ2-7 gives the whole variable domain DSGVTQTPKHLITATGQRVTLRCSPRSGDLSVYWYQQSLDQGLQFLIQYYNGEERAKGNILERFSAQQFPDLHSELNLSSLELGDSALYFCASSVVGDCSEQYFGPGTRLTVT.

This clonotype appeared many times. The chain uses TRBV15 and TRBJ2-1; D possibly corresponds to TRBD2 (7 bases). V was pared by 3 bases and J by 6 bases, with 18 bases between. Per the germline V gene, CDR1 is LNHNV and CDR2 is YYDKDF (reference sequence). The length of the CDR3 is 16 residues. CDR3 coding DNA: TGTGCCACCAGCAGGAAAACGGGGGGCCTGTCCAATGAGCAGTTCTTC. Translation gives CATSRKTGGLSNEQFF.

The chain links TRBV18 to TRBJ2-5; D is ambiguous. The CDR3 runs 14 residues. Between the trimmed V and J ends, which lost 4 bases and 4 bases, there was a span of 13 bases. CDR1 and CDR2 from the germline V gene are KGHSH and LQKENI. CDR3 sequence reads: CASSRVHSGETQYF. The CDR3 nucleotides are TGTGCCAGCTCACGGGTCCACTCGGGAGAGACCCAGTACTTC.

Of note for this clonotype: A much larger clone lies a single base off, so this may be a read error. The genes are TRBV11-2 and TRBJ2-7, with 7 positions matching TRBD2. The CDR3 contains 14 residues. After removal of 1 base from V and 7 bases from J, the junction contained 7 bases not matched to a gene. Germline V lookup: CDR1 SGHAT, CDR2 FQNNGV. The CDR3 protein is CASSLGGGNDEQYF. DNA for the CDR3: TGTGCCAGCAGCTTAGGCGGGGGAAACGATGAGCAGTACTTC.

Details on this clonotype: A read error may be the cause here, since a much bigger clone is one base away. The gene calls are TRBV4-2 and TRBJ2-2; D call uncertain. CDR3 length equals 14 residues. Germline V gives CDR1 LGHNA, CDR2 YNFKEQ. This chain's CDR3 is CTSSQEGHTGELFF. CDR3 DNA: TGTACCAGCAGCCAAGAAGGCCACACCGGGGAGCTGTTTTTT.

The chain uses TRBV20-1 and TRBJ2-2; a possible D gene is TRBD2 (6 bases). This CDR3 contains 13 residues. The V end lost 5 bases, the J end lost 7 bases, and 14 bases lay between the germline ends. CDR1 and CDR2 from the germline V gene are DFQATT and SNEGSKA (reference sequence). CDR3 coding DNA: TGCAGTGCTGCGGGACCTTGGGGCGGGGAGCTGTTTTTT. Protein sequence: CSAAGPWGGELFF.

This clonotype was seen ten or more times. The CDR3 loop is CASSSGRGTQYF. The DNA of the CDR3 is TGTGCCAGCAGCTCCGGCCGTGGGACCCAGTACTTC. This chain joins TRBV7-2 and TRBJ2-5, with D uncertain. V shed 4 bases and J shed 7 bases, with 10 bases lying between them. In germline, CDR1 is SGHTA, CDR2 FQGNSA. This CDR3 spans 12 amino acids.